This T cell receptor (beta chain) was observed in a study of T cell responses to AZD1222 COVID-19 vaccine. Study-level points and caveats: Baseline antibody screening turned up just six seropositive AZD1222 recipients.

CDR1 SGHDT and CDR2 YYEEEE come from the germline V gene. The CDR3 consists of 14 residues. The V end lost 4 bases, the J end lost 6 bases, and 15 bases lay between the germline ends. On this clone: Its antigen remains unidentified.

Here immunoSEQ multiplex PCR was the method, and the copy in TCRdb shows in-frame clones only, minus some. Found here are over 150,000 clones, about nine tenths of them singletons; the top ten hold 1.5%. The V and J genes are TRBV5-6 and TRBJ2-3; TRBD2 might be the D (6 bases). The sequence was collected from an adult in good health. Source: peripheral blood, taken on day 0 of AZD1222 vaccination. CDR3 DNA: TGTGCCAGCAGCCCGGGAGTAATGGGGGATACGCAGTATTTT. Translating it yields CASSPGVMGDTQYF.